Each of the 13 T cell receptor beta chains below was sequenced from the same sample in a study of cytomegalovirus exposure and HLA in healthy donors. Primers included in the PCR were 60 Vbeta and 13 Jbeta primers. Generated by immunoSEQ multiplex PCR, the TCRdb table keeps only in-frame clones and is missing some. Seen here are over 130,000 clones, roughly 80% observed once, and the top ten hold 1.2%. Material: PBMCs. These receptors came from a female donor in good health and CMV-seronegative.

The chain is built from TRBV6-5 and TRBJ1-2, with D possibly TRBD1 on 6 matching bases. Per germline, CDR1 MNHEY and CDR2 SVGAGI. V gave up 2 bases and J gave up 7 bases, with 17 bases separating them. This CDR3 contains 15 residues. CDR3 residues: CASSYPSGRGGGYTF. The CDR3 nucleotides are TGTGCCAGCAGTTACCCCTCGGGCAGGGGTGGTGGCTACACCTTC.

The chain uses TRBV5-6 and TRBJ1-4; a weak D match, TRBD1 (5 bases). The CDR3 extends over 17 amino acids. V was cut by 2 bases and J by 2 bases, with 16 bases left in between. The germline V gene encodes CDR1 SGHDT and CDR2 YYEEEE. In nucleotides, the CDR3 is TGTGCCAGCAGCTTCCTTGGGGGGAGAACGACTAATGAAAAACTGTTTTTT. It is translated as CASSFLGGRTTNEKLFF.

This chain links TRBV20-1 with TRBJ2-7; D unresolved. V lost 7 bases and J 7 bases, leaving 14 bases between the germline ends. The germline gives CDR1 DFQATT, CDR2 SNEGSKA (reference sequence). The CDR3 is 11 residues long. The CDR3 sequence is CSGLLEWEQYF. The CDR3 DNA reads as TGCAGTGGCCTTCTGGAGTGGGAGCAGTACTTC.

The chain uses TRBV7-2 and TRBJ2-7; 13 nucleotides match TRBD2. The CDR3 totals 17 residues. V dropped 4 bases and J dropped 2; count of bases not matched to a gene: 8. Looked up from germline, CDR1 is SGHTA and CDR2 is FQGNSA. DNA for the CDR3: TGTGCCAGCAGCTCGACTCCCGGGACTAGCGGGGCCTACGAGCAGTACTTC. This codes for CASSSTPGTSGAYEQYF.

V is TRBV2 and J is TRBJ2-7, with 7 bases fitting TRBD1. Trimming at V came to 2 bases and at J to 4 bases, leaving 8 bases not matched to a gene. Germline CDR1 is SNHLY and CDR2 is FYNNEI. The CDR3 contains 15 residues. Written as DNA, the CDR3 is TGTGCCAGCAGTGAATTTGCAGGGGGTATGTACGAGCAGTACTTC. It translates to CASSEFAGGMYEQYF.

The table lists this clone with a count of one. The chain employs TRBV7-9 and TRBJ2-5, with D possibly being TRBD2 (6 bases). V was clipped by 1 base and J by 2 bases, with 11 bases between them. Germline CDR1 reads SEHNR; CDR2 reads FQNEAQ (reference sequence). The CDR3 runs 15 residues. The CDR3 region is CASSLGTGVQETQYF. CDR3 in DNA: TGTGCCAGCAGCTTAGGGACGGGAGTACAAGAGACCCAGTACTTC.

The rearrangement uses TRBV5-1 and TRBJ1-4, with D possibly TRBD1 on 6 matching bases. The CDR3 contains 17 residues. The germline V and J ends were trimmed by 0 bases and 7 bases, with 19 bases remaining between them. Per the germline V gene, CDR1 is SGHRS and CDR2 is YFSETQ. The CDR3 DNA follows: TGCGCCAGCAGCTTGGGGCTAAGGGGGACAAGGAGTGAAAAACTGTTTTTT. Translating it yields CASSLGLRGTRSEKLFF.

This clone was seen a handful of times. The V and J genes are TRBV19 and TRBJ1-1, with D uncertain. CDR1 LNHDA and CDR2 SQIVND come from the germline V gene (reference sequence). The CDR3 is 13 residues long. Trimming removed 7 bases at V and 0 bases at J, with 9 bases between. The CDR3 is CASKREMNTEAFF. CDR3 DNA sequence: TGTGCCAGTAAGAGGGAGATGAACACTGAAGCTTTCTTT.

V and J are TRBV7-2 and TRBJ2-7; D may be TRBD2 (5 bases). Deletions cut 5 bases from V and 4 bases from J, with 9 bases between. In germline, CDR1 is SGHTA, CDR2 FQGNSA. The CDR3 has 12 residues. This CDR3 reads CASSEGLYEQYF. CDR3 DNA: TGTGCCAGCAGCGAGGGTCTGTACGAGCAGTACTTC.

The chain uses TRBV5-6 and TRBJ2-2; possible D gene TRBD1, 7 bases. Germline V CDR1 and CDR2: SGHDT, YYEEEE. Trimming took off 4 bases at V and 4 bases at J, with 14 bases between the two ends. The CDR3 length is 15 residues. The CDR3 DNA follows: TGTGCCAGCAGCCCCGACAGGGACTTCACCGGGGAGCTGTTTTTT. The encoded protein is CASSPDRDFTGELFF.

The CDR3 DNA follows: TGTGCCAGCAGTTTCTCCAGGGGGTACAATCAGCCCCAGCATTTT. Its translation is CASSFSRGYNQPQHF. J is TRBJ1-5 and V is TRBV28; the match to TRBD1 covers 7 bases. After removal of 3 bases from V and 3 bases from J, the junction contained 5 bases not matched to a gene. Germline values: CDR1 MDHEN, CDR2 SYDVKM. The length of the CDR3 is 15 residues. Full variable domain (rest looked up from reference TRBV28 and TRBJ1-5): DVKVTQSSRYLVKRTGEKVFLECVQDMDHENMFWYRQDPGLGLRLIYFSYDVKMKEKGDIPEGYSVSREKKERFSLILESASTNQTSMYLCASSFSRGYNQPQHFGDGTRLSIL.

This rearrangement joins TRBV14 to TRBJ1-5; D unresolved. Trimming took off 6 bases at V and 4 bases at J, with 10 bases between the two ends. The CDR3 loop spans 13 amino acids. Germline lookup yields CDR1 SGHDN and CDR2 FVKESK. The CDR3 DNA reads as TGTGCCAGCAGTCTAGGCCGAAATCAGCCCCAGCATTTT. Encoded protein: CASSLGRNQPQHF.

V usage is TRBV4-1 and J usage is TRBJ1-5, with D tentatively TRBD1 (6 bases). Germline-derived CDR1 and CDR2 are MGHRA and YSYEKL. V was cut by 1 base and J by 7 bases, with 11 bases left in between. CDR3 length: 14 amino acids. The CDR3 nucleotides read TGCGCCAGCAGCCAAGGGCCAGGGGTGCAGCCCCAGCATTTT. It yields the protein CASSQGPGVQPQHF.